These 26 T cell receptor beta chains originate from one sample sequenced in a study of blood T cell repertoires in COVID-19. This table comes from immunoSEQ multiplex PCR, and its TCRdb copy is limited to in-frame clones, with some not included. The sample contains around 140,000 clones, around three quarters of which appear only once. The specimen was peripheral blood. The origin of the receptors is a man aged 45-60 years with acute or convalescent COVID-19.

The V and J genes are TRBV11-2 and TRBJ1-4, with a possible D match to TRBD1 (5 bases). Trimming pared 1 base from V and 4 bases from J, leaving 10 bases between. Germline V gives CDR1 SGHAT, CDR2 FQNNGV. The CDR3 is 15 residues long. The CDR3: CASSLGGGVNEKLFF. In nucleotides, the CDR3 is TGTGCCAGCAGCTTAGGGGGGGGAGTTAATGAAAAACTGTTTTTT. The full variable domain, completed using reference TRBV11-2 and TRBJ1-4, is EAGVAQSPRYKIIEKRQSVAFWCNPISGHATLYWYQQILGQGPKLLIQFQNNGVVDDSQLPKDRFSAERLKGVDSTLKIQPAKLEDSAVYLCASSLGGGVNEKLFFGSGTQLSVL.

This rearrangement joins TRBV5-1 to TRBJ2-7, with a possible D match to TRBD1 (5 bases). V lost 4 bases and J 1 base, leaving 9 bases between the germline ends. The CDR3 consists of 13 residues. CDR1 SGHRS and CDR2 YFSETQ come from the germline V gene. The CDR3 DNA follows: TGCGCCAGCAGCCAGACAGTTTCCTACGAGCAGTACTTC. It codes for CASSQTVSYEQYF.

This clone was detected a few times. The J gene is TRBJ2-2, the V gene TRBV3-1 (or the pseudogene TRBV3-2); 9 nucleotides match TRBD2. Germline lookup yields CDR1 LGHDT and CDR2 YNNKEL (reference sequence). The length of the CDR3 is 15 residues. With 3 bases clipped from V and 6 bases from J, the junction kept 5 bases outside the gene matches. CDR3 protein: CASSQSGGIAGELFF. DNA of the CDR3: TGTGCCAGCAGCCAGAGCGGGGGGATTGCCGGGGAGCTGTTTTTT.

V usage is TRBV7-2 and J usage is TRBJ2-7; 10 positions match TRBD1. The CDR3 covers 13 residues. Trimming removed 4 bases from V and 6 bases from J; junction bases left unmatched: 3. Germline CDR1 reads SGHTA; CDR2 reads FQGNSA. In nucleotides, the CDR3 is TGTGCCAGCAGCTACCGGACAGGGGGCGAGCAGTACGTC. Its protein is CASSYRTGGEQYV.

The J gene is TRBJ1-5, the V gene TRBV10-1; D not resolved. Germline V gene sequence: CDR1 WNHNN, CDR2 SYGVQD (reference sequence). The CDR3 contains 13 residues. Between the trimmed V and J ends, which lost 2 bases and 6 bases, there was a span of 8 bases. CDR3 in DNA: TGCGCCAGCAGTGAGGGAGGAACTCAGCCCCAGCATTTT. It specifies CASSEGGTQPQHF.

The rearrangement joins TRBV19 to TRBJ1-2; 7 bases line up with TRBD1. The J segment lost 4 bases and the V segment lost 5 bases, leaving 7 bases of the junction unmatched. Germline V lookup: CDR1 LNHDA, CDR2 SQIVND (reference sequence). The CDR3 consists of 14 residues. The CDR3 DNA reads as TGTGCCAGTAGTCGACAGGGCCGGGGCTATGGCTACACCTTC. It translates to CASSRQGRGYGYTF. Variable domain in full (rest from reference TRBV19 and TRBJ1-2): DGGITQSPKYLFRKEGQNVTLSCEQNLNHDAMYWYRQDPGQGLRLIYYSQIVNDFQKGDIAEGYSVSREKKESFPLTVTSAQKNPTAFYLCASSRQGRGYGYTFGSGTRLTVV.

This clone was observed a handful of times. The chain couples TRBV12-5 to TRBJ1-1; D ambiguous. This CDR3 contains 13 residues. The germline gives CDR1 LGHNT, CDR2 FRNRAP. V shed 2 bases and J shed 3 bases, with 7 bases lying between them. The DNA of the CDR3 is TGTGCTAGTGGTTTGTGGCAGGACACTGAAGCTTTCTTT. Translating it yields CASGLWQDTEAFF.

The rearrangement uses TRBV6-5 and TRBJ2-3, with D perhaps matching TRBD1 (5 bases). The CDR3 loop spans 13 amino acids. Germline CDR1 and CDR2: MNHEY and SVGAGI. V lost 0 bases and J lost 6, with 7 bases in between. CDR3 coding DNA: TGTGCCAGCAGTTACTCGAACAGGGATACGCAGTATTTT. Its translation is CASSYSNRDTQYF.

The chain links TRBV27 to TRBJ2-7; the match to TRBD2 covers 13 bases. Germline trimming cut 4 bases from V and 9 bases from J; bases unmatched to any gene: 6. Germline lookup yields CDR1 MNHEY and CDR2 SMNVEV (reference sequence). This CDR3 is built from 14 residues. CDR3 protein: CASSSTSGGAVQYV. The CDR3 nucleotides read TGTGCCAGCAGTTCTACTAGCGGGGGGGCTGTGCAGTACGTC.

J is TRBJ1-1 and V is TRBV7-9, with D maybe TRBD1 (5 bases). The CDR3 has 13 amino acids. V lost 6 bases and J 0 bases, leaving 8 bases between the germline ends. CDR1 and CDR2 from the germline V gene are SEHNR and FQNEAQ (reference sequence). CDR3 sequence (DNA): TGTGCCAGCAGGTCAGGGTTGAACACTGAAGCTTTCTTT. As protein: CASRSGLNTEAFF. Combining the CDR3 with reference TRBV7-9 and TRBJ1-1 gives the whole variable domain DTGVSQNPRHKITKRGQNVTFRCDPISEHNRLYWYRQTLGQGPEFLTYFQNEAQLEKSRLLSDRFSAERPKGSFSTLEIQRTEQGDSAMYLCASRSGLNTEAFFGQGTRLTVV.

The gene calls are TRBV6-5 and TRBJ1-2; D perhaps matches TRBD1 (5 bases). This CDR3 spans 13 amino acids. Per the germline V gene, CDR1 is MNHEY and CDR2 is SVGAGI. Trimming left V 5 bases short and J 4 bases short, with 11 bases between. In nucleotides, the CDR3 is TGTGCCAGCAGTCCCAGGGCTCTCTATGGCTACACCTTC. It codes for CASSPRALYGYTF.

V usage is TRBV4-1 and J usage is TRBJ1-2; 10 positions agree with TRBD1. This CDR3 region has 15 residues. The germline gives CDR1 MGHRA, CDR2 YSYEKL. The trim removed 5 bases at V and 2 bases at J, leaving 5 bases unmatched. CDR3 sequence: CASSDRDRGNYGYTF. DNA for the CDR3: TGCGCCAGCAGCGACCGGGACAGGGGAAACTATGGCTACACCTTC.

V usage is TRBV11-2 and J usage is TRBJ2-4; the match to TRBD2 covers 7 bases. The CDR3 is 14 amino acids. V was clipped by 0 bases and J by 7 bases; unmatched bases: 3. Germline V gene data show CDR1 as SGHAT and CDR2 as FQNNGV. The CDR3 sequence: CASSLDIGGNIQYF. The CDR3 DNA follows: TGTGCCAGCAGCTTAGATATCGGGGGGAACATTCAGTACTTC.

The rearrangement uses TRBV14 and TRBJ2-3; D may be TRBD2 (5 bases). The CDR3 extends over 14 amino acids. Trimming removed 1 base from V and 6 bases from J, with 11 bases in between. Per germline, CDR1 SGHDN and CDR2 FVKESK. The CDR3 loop reads CASSQGPGYDTQYF. The CDR3 nucleotides read TGTGCCAGCAGCCAAGGCCCGGGATATGATACGCAGTATTTT. The full variable domain, in which reference TRBV14 and TRBJ2-3 provide the parts outside the CDR3, is EAGVTQFPSHSVIEKGQTVTLRCDPISGHDNLYWYRRVMGKEIKFLLHFVKESKQDESGMPNNRFLAERTGGTYSTLKVQPAELEDSGVYFCASSQGPGYDTQYFGPGTRLTVL.

This clone was counted a few times. The chain uses TRBV27 and TRBJ1-6, with TRBD1 matching over 7 bases. The CDR3 runs to 13 residues. Germline CDR1 is MNHEY and CDR2 is SMNVEV (reference sequence). V was clipped by 8 bases and J by 9 bases; unmatched bases: 7. The CDR3 is CASRGGFGSPLHF. The CDR3 DNA sequence: TGTGCCAGCCGAGGGGGCTTCGGTTCACCCCTCCACTTT.

This rearrangement joins TRBV29-1 to TRBJ1-2; TRBD1 matches at 8 bases. V gave up 4 bases and J gave up 2 bases; unmatched junction bases: 3. Germline V gene lookup returns CDR1 SQVTM and CDR2 ANQGSEA. There are 13 residues in the CDR3. The CDR3 is CSVGQGTNYGYTF. CDR3 coding DNA: TGCAGCGTTGGACAGGGGACAAACTATGGCTACACCTTC.

This chain connects TRBV5-5 to TRBJ2-1, with 8 bases fitting TRBD2. The CDR3 runs 17 residues. The germline V gene encodes CDR1 SGHKS and CDR2 YYEKEE (reference sequence). The junction had 13 bases not matched to a gene; V was cut back by 4 bases and J by 4 bases. Here the CDR3 reads CASSADPGGAGYNEQFF. The DNA of the CDR3 is TGTGCCAGCAGCGCTGACCCCGGGGGGGCAGGGTACAATGAGCAGTTCTTC. Full variable domain (rest looked up from reference TRBV5-5 and TRBJ2-1): DAGVTQSPTHLIKTRGQQVTLRCSPISGHKSVSWYQQVLGQGPQFIFQYYEKEERGRGNFPDRFSARQFPNYSSELNVNALLLGDSALYLCASSADPGGAGYNEQFFGPGTRLTVL.

The genes are TRBV7-8 and TRBJ1-5; a possible D gene is TRBD1 (5 bases). Deletions cut 1 base from V and 6 bases from J, with 16 bases between. Germline V lookup: CDR1 SGHVS, CDR2 FQNEAQ. This CDR3 is 16 amino acids long. CDR3 in amino acids: CASSLGRGGGSQPQHF. DNA of the CDR3: TGTGCCAGCAGCTTAGGGCGGGGGGGAGGTAGTCAGCCCCAGCATTTT.

This chain links TRBV10-3 with TRBJ2-5; 7 positions match TRBD1. The CDR3 sequence is 14 residues long. V dropped 6 bases and J dropped 2; count of bases not matched to a gene: 6. Germline CDR1 and CDR2: ENHRY and SYGVKD. DNA of the CDR3: TGTGCCATCAGGTTAGGGACAGATCAAGAGACCCAGTACTTC. Translation gives CAIRLGTDQETQYF.

The rearrangement links TRBV4-1 to TRBJ1-4; D gene uncertain. This CDR3 comprises 12 residues. V lost 4 bases and J 8 bases, leaving 8 bases between the germline ends. Germline CDR1 reads MGHRA; CDR2 reads YSYEKL. CDR3 bases: TGCGCCAGCAGCCCGGTGTCCGAAAAACTGTTTTTT. It specifies CASSPVSEKLFF.

Here the CDR3 reads CASSKFQGSGNTIYF. The CDR3 coding sequence is TGTGCCAGCAGCAAATTTCAGGGGTCTGGAAACACCATATATTTT. The rearrangement links TRBV9 to TRBJ1-3; TRBD1 is a possible D gene (6 bases). This CDR3 region has 15 residues. Germline-derived CDR1 and CDR2 are SGDLS and YYNGEE. V lost 4 bases and J lost 1, with 12 bases in between.

This sequence joins TRBV5-1 and TRBJ2-5; 10 bases fit TRBD2. Looked up from germline, CDR1 is SGHRS and CDR2 is YFSETQ. This CDR3 contains 17 residues. V shed 0 bases and J 0 bases; nucleotides not matched to a gene: 5. The CDR3 protein is CASSLGLAGAYQETQYF. The CDR3 DNA follows: TGCGCCAGCAGCTTGGGCCTAGCGGGGGCGTACCAAGAGACCCAGTACTTC.

The genes are TRBV7-9 and TRBJ2-3; D unclear. Per the germline V gene, CDR1 is SEHNR and CDR2 is FQNEAQ (reference sequence). Trimming pared 4 bases from V and 4 bases from J, leaving 12 bases between. CDR3 size: 14 residues. CDR3 loop: CASSSQWSADTQYF. The CDR3, as DNA: TGTGCCAGCAGCTCTCAATGGAGTGCAGATACGCAGTATTTT. Using reference TRBV7-9 and TRBJ2-3 for the parts outside the CDR3, the full variable domain is DTGVSQNPRHKITKRGQNVTFRCDPISEHNRLYWYRQTLGQGPEFLTYFQNEAQLEKSRLLSDRFSAERPKGSFSTLEIQRTEQGDSAMYLCASSSQWSADTQYFGPGTRLTVL.

This chain connects TRBV10-3 to TRBJ2-7, with 10 nucleotides matching TRBD1. Germline lookup yields CDR1 ENHRY and CDR2 SYGVKD. J was trimmed by 4 bases and V by 4 bases; bases with no gene match: 4. The CDR3 runs to 14 residues. CDR3 region: CAISVKGQGYEQYF. The DNA for the CDR3 is TGTGCCATCAGTGTGAAGGGACAGGGGTACGAGCAGTACTTC.

The rearrangement uses TRBV5-1 and TRBJ2-2; TRBD1 aligns across 9 bases. The germline V gene has CDR1 SGHRS and CDR2 YFSETQ. The CDR3 has 15 amino acids. The junction had 0 bases not matched to a gene; V was cut back by 0 bases and J by 3 bases. As DNA, the CDR3 is TGCGCCAGCAGCTTGGGACAGGGGGACACCGGGGAGCTGTTTTTT. This encodes CASSLGQGDTGELFF.

The chain links TRBV5-4 to TRBJ1-2; D is ambiguous. There are 13 residues in the CDR3. Germline V gene sequence: CDR1 SGHNT, CDR2 YYREEE (reference sequence). Trimming removed 0 bases from V and 6 bases from J, with 9 bases in between. CDR3 amino acids: CASSLVSGHGYTF. The CDR3 coding sequence is TGTGCCAGCAGCTTGGTGTCTGGGCATGGCTACACCTTC.